Included here is one T cell receptor (beta chain) sequence, with context. Its cognate antigen is unknown. With a J-beta primer mix and a sample-barcoded 5' primer, a second PCR ran about 7 to 12 cycles. Sequencing of every sample gave 2.5 million or more CDR3-containing paired-end reads. A single record per CDR3 protein comes from TCRdb applying MiXCR to the 5' RACE reads. The data contain hundreds of thousands of distinct CDR3 sequences, around 49% of them singletons. The data derive from a study of blood T cells in healthy people across ages. Whole-study findings and limits: Strong correlation linked observed beta diversity and percent naive T cells. In long-lived donors, naive CD4+ cell counts and diversity exceeded those of aged donors.

The CDR3 sequence is 11 residues long. V lost 11 bases, J lost 7 bases, and 14 bases lay in between. Germline V gene lookup returns CDR1 MNHNY and CDR2 SVGAGI (reference sequence). Material: blood. The chain has TRBV6-6 and TRBJ1-1; D is unclear. The TCR sequence derives from a woman aged 55-69 years in good health. CDR3 sequence reads: CASRNINEAFF. Written as DNA, the CDR3 is TGTGCCTCCAGGAACATCAATGAAGCTTTCTTT.